Included here is one T cell receptor beta chain sequence, with context. Its target is not known. This specimen belongs to a study of T cell responses to AZD1222 COVID-19 vaccine. The study's findings and limits: There were vaccine-associated CD4 TCRs across spike, dominant at 160-218 and 743-854. Repertoire samples came only from after the peak T cell response.

Data came from immunoSEQ multiplex PCR; TCRdb stores just in-frame clones and leaves some out. The sample includes more than 75,000 clones, roughly 85% seen only once; the top ten take about 1.3%. The clonotype was recovered from an adult who received the AZD1222 COVID-19 vaccine. The sequencing here drew on peripheral blood, taken 28 days after the second AZD1222 dose.

CDR3 loop: CASSLGGGGGGISSPLHF. The CDR3 DNA sequence: TGTGCCAGCAGCTTAGGCGGGGGGGGCGGCGGAATAAGTTCACCCCTCCACTTT. The chain uses TRBV13 and TRBJ1-6, with D possibly matching TRBD1 (6 bases). This CDR3 is 18 amino acids long. Germline V gene sequence: CDR1 PRHDT, CDR2 FYEKMQ (reference sequence). The V end was cut by 0 bases, the J end by 9 bases, with 21 bases between.